This T cell receptor beta chain comes out of a study of vaccination and CD4 T cells after COVID-19. Study-level points and caveats: A median 86.3% of convalescent patients' SARS-CoV-2-reactive clones emerged only after vaccination.

Points on this clonotype: What it recognizes is unknown.

Treatment of the sample: roughly 10-day PBMC culture with coronavirus spike peptide pools or control peptides (ViraFEST assay). Using peptide pools, antigen-specific T cells were expanded in ViraFEST before TCRs were sequenced. Negative selection isolated the CD4+ T cells once the cells had been cultured for approximately ten days. Oncomine TCR Beta short-read sequencing was applied to DNA from cultured CD4+ T cells. MiXCR was run by TCRdb on the PCR reads, yielding one entry per CDR3 protein. This table has roughly 5,400 distinct CDR3 sequences, roughly 46% appearing once. What was sequenced was CD4+ T cells from blood, cultured in vitro. The receptor was derived from a human donor who had recovered from COVID-19.

The CDR3 protein is CASSTGGEGYEQYF. The CDR3 nucleotides read TGTGCCAGCAGCACAGGGGGCGAGGGCTACGAGCAGTACTTC. The V and J genes are TRBV5-4 and TRBJ2-7, with 9 nucleotides matching TRBD1. The V gene's germline CDR1 is SGHNT and CDR2 YYREEE (reference sequence). The CDR3 spans 14 residues. Losses at the gene ends were 4 bases for V and 3 bases for J; bases not matched to a gene: 5.